A selection of T cell receptor beta chains follows, all from one sample in a study of shared clonotypes between healthy human individuals. TCRdb's copy holds only in-frame clones and misses some; the assay was immunoSEQ multiplex PCR. The data show about 490,000 clones, 70% to 80% seen once. Sequenced material: PBMCs. The receptors were gathered from a woman in her thirties or forties in good health. Some clones in this sample may be carry-over from other donors' samples. Both conserved end residues are part of each CDR3. A D gene is named only where the DNA matches it firmly. A clone size is listed for some rows: how often the clone was seen (once, few, many), or a class if it is expanded.

>TRBV6-4|many|TRBJ2-2|TRBD2
CASSDSNSGDTGELFF
TGTGCCAGCAGTGACTCGAATAGCGGGGACACCGGGGAGCTGTTTTTT
>TRBV10-1|-|TRBJ2-3|TRBD2
CASSGVRGRASTDTQYF
TGCGCCAGCAGTGGGGTCCGGGGGAGGGCCAGCACAGATACGCAGTATTTT
>TRBV19|-|TRBJ2-6|TRBD1
CASRTGTGSSGANVLTF
TGTGCCAGTCGTACCGGGACAGGGAGCTCTGGGGCCAACGTCCTGACTTTC
>TRBV19|-|TRBJ1-5|-
CASSMGGPYSNQPQHF
TGTGCCAGTAGTATGGGAGGGCCCTATAGCAATCAGCCCCAGCATTTT
>TRBV2|-|TRBJ2-7|-
CASSRQVVSYEQYF
TGTGCCAGCAGTCGACAGGTGGTTTCGTACGAGCAGTACTTC
>TRBV29-1|-|TRBJ2-3|TRBD2
CSVGLAGGDTQYF
TGCAGCGTAGGACTAGCGGGAGGAGATACGCAGTATTTT
>TRBV28|-|TRBJ1-4|-
CASREGNEKLFF
TGTGCCAGCAGGGAGGGTAATGAAAAACTGTTTTTT
>TRBV5-1|-|TRBJ2-5|TRBD1
CASSLTGGQETQYF
TGCGCCAGCAGCTTGACAGGGGGGCAAGAGACCCAGTACTTC
>TRBV28|-|TRBJ1-4|-
CASSRPQGGGLGEKLFF
TGTGCCAGCAGCCGACCTCAAGGAGGGGGGCTTGGGGAAAAACTGTTTTTT
>TRBV2|-|TRBJ2-2|TRBD1
CASSEGRQGATGELFF
TGTGCCAGCAGTGAAGGGAGACAGGGGGCGACCGGGGAGCTGTTTTTT
>TRBV5-1|-|TRBJ2-2|-
CASTSDFLWTGELFF
TGCGCCAGCACCTCGGACTTCCTATGGACCGGGGAGCTGTTTTTT
>TRBV4-2|-|TRBJ2-1|-
CASSLSLSAAYNEQFF
TGTGCCAGCAGCCTCAGCCTTAGCGCGGCCTACAATGAGCAGTTCTTC
>TRBV7-3|-|TRBJ1-1|-
CASSLMANTEAFF
TGTGCCAGCAGCTTAATGGCGAACACTGAAGCTTTCTTT
>TRBV7-9|-|TRBJ2-7|-
CASSPRGHYEQYF
TGTGCCAGCAGCCCCCGGGGACACTACGAGCAGTACTTC
>TRBV30|-|TRBJ2-5|-
CAWSVRHRQETRYF
TGTGCCTGGAGTGTACGGCACAGACAAGAGACCCGGTACTTC
>TRBV6-1|once|TRBJ1-5|-
CASSEWRQPQHF
TGTGCCAGCAGTGAATGGCGCCAGCCCCAGCATTTT
>TRBV6-1|-|TRBJ1-5|TRBD1
CASSGQGNMNQPQHF
TGTGCCAGCAGCGGACAGGGGAATATGAATCAGCCCCAGCATTTT
>TRBV11-2|few|TRBJ2-1|-
CASSLGSPINEQFF
TGTGCCAGCAGCTTGGGGAGCCCTATTAATGAGCAGTTCTTC
>TRBV7-2|-|TRBJ2-1|TRBD2
CASSWRTSGVNNEQFF
TGTGCCAGCAGCTGGAGAACTAGCGGGGTTAACAATGAGCAGTTCTTC
>TRBV29-1|many|TRBJ2-6|TRBD1
CSAETGGTGANVLTF
TGCAGCGCGGAGACAGGGGGCACTGGGGCCAACGTCCTGACTTTC
>TRBV5-1|-|TRBJ2-1|TRBD2
CASSGQVAGGDEQFF
TGCGCCAGCAGCGGGCAAGTAGCGGGAGGAGATGAGCAGTTCTTC
>TRBV4-2|-|TRBJ2-1|TRBD2
CASSQEAPTSELLHSYNEQFF
TGTGCCAGCAGCCAGGAGGCCCCGACTAGCGAACTTCTACACTCCTACAATGAGCAGTTCTTC
>TRBV7-3|-|TRBJ2-5|-
CASSSQGGIETQYF
TGTGCCAGCAGCTCCCAAGGCGGGATCGAGACCCAGTACTTC
>TRBV11-2|-|TRBJ1-5|-
CASGQFDNQPQHF
TGTGCCAGCGGGCAGTTTGACAATCAGCCCCAGCATTTT